These T cell receptor beta chains were read from a single sample in a study of a mutant IDH1 vaccine in newly diagnosed glioma. These TCRs are of unknown antigen specificity. Sequencing used immunoSEQ multiplex PCR; TCRdb keeps in-frame clones, though not all of them. Of 45,000 to 60,000 clones in the sample, just under 80% were seen once. The specimen was PBMCs, collected from a glioma patient whose treatment included an IDH1 peptide vaccine. The receptors come from a man in his fifties with glioma. Both conserved end residues are part of each CDR3. A D gene is named only where the DNA matches it firmly. Only part of the rows carry a size: once, few, many, or a class if the clone is expanded.

J: TRBJ2-7; size: NA; V: TRBV5-1; D: NA; CDR3: CASSLRFSGHEQYF; DNA: TGCGCCAGCAGCTTGCGGTTCTCGGGCCACGAGCAGTACTTC
J: TRBJ2-6; size: NA; V: TRBV5-4; D: TRBD1; CDR3: CASSEAGTGFSGANVLTF; DNA: TGTGCCAGCAGCGAGGCCGGGACAGGGTTTTCTGGGGCCAACGTCCTGACTTTC
J: TRBJ1-1; size: NA; V: TRBV7-9; D: TRBD1; CDR3: CASNRQGNTEAFF; DNA: TGTGCCAGCAACCGACAGGGCAACACTGAAGCTTTCTTT
J: TRBJ2-7; size: NA; V: TRBV2; D: TRBD2; CDR3: CASSPRSGGPYEQYF; DNA: TGTGCCAGCAGCCCGAGGAGCGGGGGGCCCTACGAGCAGTACTTC
J: TRBJ2-5; size: NA; V: TRBV18; D: NA; CDR3: CASSPRHRSQETQYF; DNA: TGTGCCAGCTCACCAAGGCACAGGTCCCAAGAGACCCAGTACTTC
J: TRBJ2-2; size: NA; V: TRBV11-3; D: NA; CDR3: CASSPQNTGELFF; DNA: TGTGCCAGCAGCCCCCAGAACACCGGGGAGCTGTTTTTT
J: TRBJ2-5; size: NA; V: TRBV18; D: TRBD2; CDR3: CASSPYSGEIQETQYF; DNA: TGTGCCAGCTCACCATACAGCGGGGAGATACAAGAGACCCAGTACTTC
J: TRBJ2-7; size: once; V: TRBV7-9; D: TRBD1; CDR3: CASSQRNRGQYF; DNA: TGTGCCAGCAGCCAAAGAAACAGGGGGCAGTACTTC
J: TRBJ2-7; size: few; V: TRBV19; D: NA; CDR3: CASSPQRRAYEQYF; DNA: TGTGCCAGTAGTCCTCAGAGAAGGGCCTACGAGCAGTACTTC
J: TRBJ2-7; size: NA; V: TRBV11-2; D: NA; CDR3: CASSRTLDYEQYF; DNA: TGTGCCAGCAGCCGGACACTAGATTACGAGCAGTACTTC
J: TRBJ2-1; size: NA; V: TRBV29-1; D: NA; CDR3: CSVEEGGSEQFF; DNA: TGCAGCGTTGAAGAAGGGGGGTCTGAGCAGTTCTTC
J: TRBJ1-1; size: NA; V: TRBV5-6; D: NA; CDR3: CASCYGVGNTEAFF; DNA: TGTGCCAGCTGTTATGGTGTTGGGAACACTGAAGCTTTCTTT
J: TRBJ2-7; size: NA; V: TRBV5-8; D: NA; CDR3: CASSHRAVVDEQYF; DNA: TGTGCCAGCAGTCACAGGGCGGTCGTCGACGAGCAGTACTTC
J: TRBJ2-5; size: NA; V: TRBV15; D: NA; CDR3: CATSRDGARGRIQETQYF; DNA: TGTGCCACCAGCAGAGATGGTGCCCGCGGACGGATACAAGAGACCCAGTACTTC
J: TRBJ2-7; size: NA; V: TRBV29-1; D: TRBD1; CDR3: CSVDDRGGSYEQYF; DNA: TGCAGCGTTGACGACAGGGGTGGATCCTACGAGCAGTACTTC
J: TRBJ1-5; size: NA; V: TRBV30; D: NA; CDR3: CAWSPQGNQPQHF; DNA: TGTGCCTGGAGTCCCCAAGGCAATCAGCCCCAGCATTTT
J: TRBJ1-2; size: NA; V: TRBV5-6; D: NA; CDR3: CASSLGAGGDGYTF; DNA: TGTGCCAGCAGCTTGGGTGCAGGAGGCGATGGCTACACCTTC
J: TRBJ1-1; size: NA; V: TRBV10-3; D: NA; CDR3: CAITPAPGITEAFF; DNA: TGTGCCATCACCCCGGCGCCCGGTATCACTGAAGCTTTCTTT
J: TRBJ2-1; size: NA; V: TRBV14; D: TRBD2; CDR3: CASSQGGGLVHNEQFF; DNA: TGTGCCAGCAGCCAAGGCGGGGGTCTGGTGCACAATGAGCAGTTCTTC
J: TRBJ2-1; size: NA; V: TRBV6-5; D: NA; CDR3: CASSYTTQGRGQFF; DNA: TGTGCCAGCAGTTACACAACTCAAGGCCGGGGGCAGTTCTTC
J: TRBJ1-5; size: NA; V: TRBV10-2; D: NA; CDR3: CASSESNSNQPQHF; DNA: TGCGCCAGCAGTGAGTCGAATTCAAATCAGCCCCAGCATTTT
J: TRBJ1-2; size: once; V: TRBV6-5; D: NA; CDR3: CASRPGRTFGYTF; DNA: TGTGCCAGCAGGCCCGGGAGGACCTTTGGCTACACCTTC
J: TRBJ2-1; size: NA; V: TRBV4-3; D: TRBD2; CDR3: CASSQDWGGTYNEQFF; DNA: TGCGCCAGCAGCCAAGATTGGGGGGGGACCTACAATGAGCAGTTCTTC